The entry that follows covers one TCR beta chain sequence. Its specificity is not known. Expressed TCRB transcripts were sequenced because the entire RNA isolate underwent reverse transcription. TCRdb keeps only in-frame clones here, not all; method: immunoSEQ multiplex PCR. The repertoire has about 650,000 clones, approximately 13% of them found once; the top ten carry around 0.12%. This sample is part of a study of beta chain features in type 1 diabetes. V shed 4 bases and J shed 5 bases, with 15 bases lying between them. The germline gives CDR1 SGDLS, CDR2 YYNGEE. The CDR3 sequence is 14 residues long. Study observations and caveats: The study found that naive, central memory and Treg TCRB repertoires appeared more similar in patients than in healthy donors. People with Type 1 diabetes carried modestly yet significantly shorter TCRB CDR3s in all four CD4+ subsets. The analysis here could not establish whether HLA type shapes TCRB rearrangement.

Sequencing input: naive CD4+ T cells from blood. The source is a young man with type 1 diabetes. The rearrangement uses TRBV9 and TRBJ1-1; D may be TRBD1 (5 bases). The CDR3 bases are TGTGCCAGCAGCCCTAGCGTGGGGGGGACTGAAGCTTTCTTT. Its protein is CASSPSVGGTEAFF. Full variable domain (rest looked up from reference TRBV9 and TRBJ1-1): DSGVTQTPKHLITATGQRVTLRCSPRSGDLSVYWYQQSLDQGLQFLIQYYNGEERAKGNILERFSAQQFPDLHSELNLSSLELGDSALYFCASSPSVGGTEAFFGQGTRLTVV.